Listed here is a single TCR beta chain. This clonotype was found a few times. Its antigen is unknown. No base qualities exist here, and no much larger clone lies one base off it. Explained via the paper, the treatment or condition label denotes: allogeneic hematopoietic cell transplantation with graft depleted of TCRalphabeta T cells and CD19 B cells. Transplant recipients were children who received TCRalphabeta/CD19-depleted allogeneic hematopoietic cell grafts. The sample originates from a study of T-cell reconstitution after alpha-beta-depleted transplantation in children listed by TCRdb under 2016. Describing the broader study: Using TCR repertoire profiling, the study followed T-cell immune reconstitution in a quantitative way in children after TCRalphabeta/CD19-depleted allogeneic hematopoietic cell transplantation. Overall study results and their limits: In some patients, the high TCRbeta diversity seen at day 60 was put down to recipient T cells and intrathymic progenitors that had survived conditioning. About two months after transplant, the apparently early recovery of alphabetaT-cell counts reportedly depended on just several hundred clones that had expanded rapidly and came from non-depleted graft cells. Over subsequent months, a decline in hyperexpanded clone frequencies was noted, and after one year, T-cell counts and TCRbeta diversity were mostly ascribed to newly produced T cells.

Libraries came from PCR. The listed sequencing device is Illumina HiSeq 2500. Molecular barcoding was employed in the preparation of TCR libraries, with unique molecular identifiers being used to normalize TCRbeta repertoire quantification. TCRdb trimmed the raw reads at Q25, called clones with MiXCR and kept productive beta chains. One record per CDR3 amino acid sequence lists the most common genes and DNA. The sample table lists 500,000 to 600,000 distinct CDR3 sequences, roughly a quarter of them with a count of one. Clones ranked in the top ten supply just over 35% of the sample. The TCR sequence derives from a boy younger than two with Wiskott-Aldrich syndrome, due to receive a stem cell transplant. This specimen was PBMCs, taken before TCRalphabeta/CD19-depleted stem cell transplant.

The CDR3 reads as follows: CASSLAGGGSNEQFF. Read as DNA, the sequence is TGCGCCAGCAGCTTGGCCGGAGGGGGATCAAATGAGCAGTTCTTC. The chain is made from TRBV5-1 and TRBJ2-1, with the D gene possibly TRBD1 or TRBD2, each one fitting 6 bases. CDR1 SGHRS and CDR2 YFSETQ are derived from the germline V gene. Cut back by 0 bases and 7 bases, the V and J ends lie 14 bases apart. The CDR3, from cysteine to phenylalanine, totals 15 residues. Solely the CDR3 DNA is kept, with 45 bases framed from the first base.